This TCR beta chain was sequenced during a study of T cells in narcolepsy. Study-level results: Some memory CD4+ repertoires had no autoreactive clone sequences. Reportedly, autoreactive clonotypes were serially detected in patients' blood but not controls'. Comparing one patient's CSF and blood CD4+ clonotypes highlighted HCRT- and TRIB2-specific autoreactive clonotypes.

CDR1 is SGDLS and CDR2 is YYNGEE in the germline V gene. The trim removed 3 bases at V and 6 bases at J, leaving 9 bases unmatched. The CDR3 contains 16 residues. Sequenced by immunoSEQ multiplex PCR; TCRdb stores in-frame clones only, minus some. The sample records tens of thousands of clones, 75% to 90% being singletons. This clone was seen once. Its matching antigen is unknown. The chain is built from TRBV9 and TRBJ2-1; TRBD2 aligns across 10 bases. Sample: CD45RA- memory CD4+ T cells from PBMCs. The clonotype was recovered from a human donor with narcolepsy. Here the CDR3 DNA reads TGTGCCAGCAGCGGGACCCTGCTAGCGGGGGCCAATGAGCAGTTCTTC. Translation: CASSGTLLAGANEQFF.